The 21 T cell receptor beta chains below come from one sample, sequenced in a study of blood T cell repertoires in COVID-19. TCRdb keeps only in-frame clones here, not all; method: immunoSEQ multiplex PCR. Here the sample spans tens of thousands of clones, roughly 90% being singletons. Sample: peripheral blood. Receptors were obtained from a man in his sixties with active or convalescent COVID-19.

The gene calls are TRBV5-1 and TRBJ2-1; TRBD2 agrees at 8 bases. Germline lookup yields CDR1 SGHRS and CDR2 YFSETQ. Trimming cost V 4 bases and J 2 bases; bases outside gene matches: 11. The CDR3 runs 17 residues. The DNA of the CDR3 is TGCGCCAGCAGCCCGGGGGGTAGTAGCGGGACCTACAATGAGCAGTTCTTC. Its translation is CASSPGGSSGTYNEQFF.

The rearrangement joins TRBV19 to TRBJ2-5; perhaps TRBD1 as D (6 bases). This CDR3 is 15 amino acids long. Germline assignment: CDR1 LNHDA and CDR2 SQIVND (reference sequence). Trimming took off 0 bases at V and 5 bases at J, with 13 bases between the two ends. CDR3 in amino acids: CASSIEGAWGETQYF. The CDR3 DNA is TGTGCCAGTAGTATAGAGGGGGCCTGGGGGGAGACCCAGTACTTC.

The chain couples TRBV7-2 to TRBJ1-5; possible D gene TRBD1, 5 bases. The CDR3 length is 15 residues. V lost 1 base, J lost 0 bases, and 7 bases lay in between. Germline lookup yields CDR1 SGHTA and CDR2 FQGNSA. CDR3 nucleotides: TGTGCCAGCAGCTTAGGACAGTATAGCAATCAGCCCCAGCATTTT. Protein product: CASSLGQYSNQPQHF.

V gene TRBV7-2 combines with J gene TRBJ1-2, with TRBD1 matching over 8 bases. The V and J ends lost 5 bases and 6 bases, in that order; junction bases with no gene match: 11. Per germline, CDR1 SGHTA and CDR2 FQGNSA. The CDR3 totals 15 residues. This CDR3 is CASSPKTGATDGYTF. The CDR3 DNA follows: TGTGCCAGCAGCCCCAAGACAGGGGCCACCGATGGCTACACCTTC.

In this sample, this clone turned up once. This chain joins TRBV7-3 and TRBJ2-1; 8 bases agree with TRBD2. The junction had 13 bases not matched to a gene; V was cut back by 0 bases and J by 9 bases. The CDR3 is 17 residues long. Germline V lookup: CDR1 SGHTA, CDR2 FQGTGA. The CDR3 spells CASSLTGSGSSQGEQFF. CDR3 nucleotides: TGTGCCAGCAGCTTAACGGGAAGCGGGAGTAGCCAAGGTGAGCAGTTCTTC. Drawing the rest from reference TRBV7-3 and TRBJ2-1, the complete variable domain is GAGVSQTPSNKVTEKGKYVELRCDPISGHTALYWYRQSLGQGPEFLIYFQGTGAADDSGLPNDRFFAVRPEGSVSTLKIQRTERGDSAVYLCASSLTGSGSSQGEQFFGPGTRLTVL.

A few counts support this clone. This chain links TRBV28 with TRBJ1-2; D perhaps matches TRBD1 (5 bases). This CDR3 spans 14 amino acids. The germline V and J ends were trimmed by 8 bases and 6 bases, with 19 bases remaining between them. The germline V gene encodes CDR1 MDHEN and CDR2 SYDVKM. CDR3 residues: CASVPPGPLNGYTF. The CDR3 region has the DNA TGTGCCAGCGTACCCCCAGGGCCCTTGAATGGCTACACCTTC.

V is TRBV9 and J is TRBJ1-3, with D possibly TRBD1 on 5 matching bases. Germline lookup yields CDR1 SGDLS and CDR2 YYNGEE. Trimming removed 7 bases at V and 0 bases at J, with 8 bases between. This CDR3 region has 13 residues. The CDR3 loop is CASWRGSGNTIYF. The CDR3 DNA reads as TGTGCCAGCTGGAGGGGCTCTGGAAACACCATATATTTT.

The table lists this clone with a count of one. The chain joins TRBV5-1 to TRBJ1-1; D gene ambiguous. The V and J ends lost 0 bases and 1 base respectively, with 10 bases between them. This CDR3 region has 15 residues. Germline assignment: CDR1 SGHRS and CDR2 YFSETQ. CDR3 DNA: TGCGCCAGCAGCTTGGGGGTAGGCGGGAACACTGAAGCTTTCTTT. This sequence encodes CASSLGVGGNTEAFF.

The chain is built from TRBV20-1 and TRBJ1-5; maybe TRBD1 (5 bases). Trimming removed 3 bases from V and 4 bases from J, with 10 bases in between. Germline V gives CDR1 DFQATT, CDR2 SNEGSKA (reference sequence). This CDR3 has 13 residues. The CDR3 coding sequence is TGCAGTGCTAGTGGCGGGACTAATCAGCCCCAGCATTTT. This gives the protein CSASGGTNQPQHF.

The J gene is TRBJ2-1, the V gene TRBV2; TRBD2 matches at 10 bases. Trimming removed 7 bases from V and 0 bases from J; junction bases left unmatched: 9. This CDR3 region has 17 residues. Germline lookup yields CDR1 SNHLY and CDR2 FYNNEI. In DNA, the CDR3 is TGTGCCAGCAAGTCGGGACTAGCGTTTAGCTCCTACAATGAGCAGTTCTTC. Encoded protein: CASKSGLAFSSYNEQFF.

This chain uses TRBV11-3 with TRBJ2-5; 8 bases align to TRBD1. Looked up from germline, CDR1 is SGHNT and CDR2 is YENEEA. This CDR3 has 14 residues. V dropped 3 bases and J dropped 6; count of bases not matched to a gene: 6. The DNA of the CDR3 is TGTGCCAGCAGCTTCACAGGGGGAGGAAAGACCCAGTACTTC. Its protein product is CASSFTGGGKTQYF.

V and J are TRBV27 and TRBJ1-1; the D is unclear. Trimming removed 2 bases at V and 4 bases at J, with 8 bases between. CDR3 size: 13 residues. Germline CDR1 is MNHEY and CDR2 is SMNVEV (reference sequence). In DNA form, the CDR3 reads TGTGCCAGCAGTTTAAGGCGGGTCACTGAAGCTTTCTTT. Residues: CASSLRRVTEAFF.

CDR3 amino acids: CASSFLGQGASDTQYF. In DNA form, the CDR3 reads TGTGCCAGCAGCTTTTTGGGGCAGGGGGCCTCAGATACGCAGTATTTT. The chain couples TRBV7-2 to TRBJ2-3, with 8 bases fitting TRBD1. The germline CDR1 and CDR2 sequences are SGHTA and FQGNSA. The V segment lost 3 bases and the J segment 4 bases; nucleotides outside the gene matches: 9. This CDR3 contains 16 residues.

The CDR3 reads CAGGEQGAGYNEQFF. DNA for the CDR3: TGTGCCGGGGGCGAACAGGGGGCGGGTTACAATGAGCAGTTCTTC. The chain couples TRBV2 to TRBJ2-1; TRBD1 aligns across 9 bases. Germline loops: CDR1 SNHLY, CDR2 FYNNEI. V shed 11 bases and J 4 bases; nucleotides not matched to a gene: 12. The CDR3 has 15 amino acids.

This clone was recorded a few times. This chain uses TRBV9 with TRBJ1-2; D might be TRBD1 (6 bases). The CDR3 is made up of 14 amino acids. With 3 bases removed from V and 3 bases from J, the gap between germline ends came to 12 bases. Germline CDR1 and CDR2: SGDLS and YYNGEE. The CDR3 loop is CASSGTGTHYGYTF. CDR3 bases: TGTGCCAGCAGCGGTACCGGGACACACTATGGCTACACCTTC.

The J gene is TRBJ2-5, the V gene TRBV21-1; the table's D call, TRBD2, has no DNA check behind it. TRBV21-1 is a recognized pseudogene. The CDR3 contains 16 residues. This CDR3 is CASSKEADGSKETQYF. CDR3 nucleotides: TGTGCCAGCAGCAAAGAGGCGGACGGGAGTAAGGAGACCCAGTACTTC.

The chain couples TRBV5-1 to TRBJ1-4; 9 nucleotides align to TRBD1. This CDR3 comprises 13 residues. Trimming took 5 bases from V and 8 from J; bases not matched to a gene: 4. In germline, CDR1 is SGHRS, CDR2 YFSETQ. The CDR3 here is CASSHRGQEKLFF. CDR3 DNA: TGCGCCAGCAGTCACAGGGGGCAGGAAAAACTGTTTTTT.

This rearrangement joins TRBV7-3 to TRBJ2-3; maybe TRBD2 (7 bases). V gave up 5 bases and J gave up 4 bases, with 19 bases separating them. The CDR3 contains 16 residues. The germline V gene has CDR1 SGHTA and CDR2 FQGTGA. The CDR3 loop reads CASSPGRRGGADTQYF. CDR3 coding DNA: TGTGCCAGCAGCCCGGGACGTCGCGGGGGCGCAGATACGCAGTATTTT.

The chain couples TRBV3-1 (or the pseudogene TRBV3-2) to TRBJ2-5, with TRBD2 as a possible D gene (6 bases). The germline V and J ends were trimmed by 8 bases and 2 bases, with 15 bases remaining between them. CDR1 LGHDT and CDR2 YNNKEL come from the germline V gene (reference sequence). The CDR3 consists of 14 residues. The chain's CDR3 is CASGMAGRQETQYF. The CDR3 nucleotides read TGTGCCAGCGGGATGGCGGGGAGGCAAGAGACCCAGTACTTC.

This sequence joins TRBV20-1 and TRBJ2-7; D gene ambiguous. Trimming took 2 bases from V and 4 from J, leaving 6 bases between them. The CDR3 consists of 11 residues. Germline lookup yields CDR1 DFQATT and CDR2 SNEGSKA (reference sequence). CDR3 coding DNA: TGCAGTGCTAGACGAGAATACGAGCAGTACTTC. Its protein is CSARREYEQYF.

The rearrangement uses TRBV12-3 or TRBV12-4 and TRBJ1-2; the D is unclear. The germline V and J ends were trimmed by 3 bases and 3 bases, with 5 bases remaining between them. The CDR3 has 12 amino acids. As DNA, the CDR3 is TGTGCCAGCAGTTTTGTAGACTATGGCTACACCTTC. Amino acids: CASSFVDYGYTF.